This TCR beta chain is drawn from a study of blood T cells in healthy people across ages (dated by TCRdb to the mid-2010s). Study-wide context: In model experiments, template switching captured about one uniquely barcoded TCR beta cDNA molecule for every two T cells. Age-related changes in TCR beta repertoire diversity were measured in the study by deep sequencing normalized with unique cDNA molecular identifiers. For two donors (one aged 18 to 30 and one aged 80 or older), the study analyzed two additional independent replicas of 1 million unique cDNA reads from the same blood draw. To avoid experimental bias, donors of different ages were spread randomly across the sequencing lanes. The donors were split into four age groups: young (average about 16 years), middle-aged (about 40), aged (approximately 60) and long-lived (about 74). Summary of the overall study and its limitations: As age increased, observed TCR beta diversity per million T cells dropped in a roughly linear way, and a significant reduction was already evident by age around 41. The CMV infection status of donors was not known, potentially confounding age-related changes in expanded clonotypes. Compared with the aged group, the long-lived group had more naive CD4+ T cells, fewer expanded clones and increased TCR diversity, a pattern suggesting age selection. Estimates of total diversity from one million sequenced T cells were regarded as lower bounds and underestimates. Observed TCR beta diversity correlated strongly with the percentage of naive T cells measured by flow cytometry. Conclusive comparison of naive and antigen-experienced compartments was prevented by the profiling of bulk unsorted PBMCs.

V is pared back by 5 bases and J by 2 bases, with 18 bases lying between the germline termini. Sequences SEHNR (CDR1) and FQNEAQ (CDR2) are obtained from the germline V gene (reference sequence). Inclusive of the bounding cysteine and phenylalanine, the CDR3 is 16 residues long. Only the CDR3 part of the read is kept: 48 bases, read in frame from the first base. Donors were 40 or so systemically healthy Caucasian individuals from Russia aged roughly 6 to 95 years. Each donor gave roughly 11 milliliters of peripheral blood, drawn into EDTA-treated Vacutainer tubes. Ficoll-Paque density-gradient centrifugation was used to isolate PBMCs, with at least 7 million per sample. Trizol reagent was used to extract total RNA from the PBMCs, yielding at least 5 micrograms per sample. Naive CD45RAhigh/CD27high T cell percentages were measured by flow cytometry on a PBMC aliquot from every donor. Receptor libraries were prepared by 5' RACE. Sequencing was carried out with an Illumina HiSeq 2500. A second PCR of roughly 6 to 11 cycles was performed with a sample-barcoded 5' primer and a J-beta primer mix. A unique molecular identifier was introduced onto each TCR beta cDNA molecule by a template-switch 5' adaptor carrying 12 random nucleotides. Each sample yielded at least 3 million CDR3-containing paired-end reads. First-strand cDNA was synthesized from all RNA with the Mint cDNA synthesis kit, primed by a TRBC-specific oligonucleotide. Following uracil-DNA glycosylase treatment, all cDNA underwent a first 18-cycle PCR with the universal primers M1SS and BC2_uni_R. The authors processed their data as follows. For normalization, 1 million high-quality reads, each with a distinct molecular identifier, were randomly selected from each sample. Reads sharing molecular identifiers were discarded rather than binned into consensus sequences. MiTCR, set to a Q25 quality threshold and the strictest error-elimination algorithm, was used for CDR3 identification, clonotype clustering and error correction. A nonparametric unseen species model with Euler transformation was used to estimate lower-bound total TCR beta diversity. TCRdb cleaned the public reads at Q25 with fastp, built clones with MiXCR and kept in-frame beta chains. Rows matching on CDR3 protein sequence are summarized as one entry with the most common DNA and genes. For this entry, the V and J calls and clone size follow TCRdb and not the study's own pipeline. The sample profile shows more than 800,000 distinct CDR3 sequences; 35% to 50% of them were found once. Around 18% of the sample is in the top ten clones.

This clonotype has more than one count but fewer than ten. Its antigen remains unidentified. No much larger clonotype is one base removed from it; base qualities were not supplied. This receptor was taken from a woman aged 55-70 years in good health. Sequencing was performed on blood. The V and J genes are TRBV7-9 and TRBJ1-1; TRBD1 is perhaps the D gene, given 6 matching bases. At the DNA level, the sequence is TGTGCCAGCAGCCCTCTGGGGGTACAGGGCAACACTGAAGCTTTCTTT. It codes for CASSPLGVQGNTEAFF. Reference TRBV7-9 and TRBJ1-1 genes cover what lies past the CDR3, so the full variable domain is DTGVSQNPRHKITKRGQNVTFRCDPISEHNRLYWYRQTLGQGPEFLTYFQNEAQLEKSRLLSDRFSAERPKGSFSTLEIQRTEQGDSAMYLCASSPLGVQGNTEAFFGQGTRLTVV.